This TCR beta chain comes out of a study of CD8 T cells in ankylosing spondylitis. TCRdb itself ran the 5' RACE reads through MiXCR, one entry per CDR3 protein. The profile covers about 31,000 distinct CDR3 sequences, with roughly 6.8% appearing a single time and 10% taken by the ten largest. This CDR3 has 14 amino acids. The V and J ends lost 3 bases and 10 bases, in that order; junction bases with no gene match: 3. In germline, CDR1 is SGHNT, CDR2 YYREEE (reference sequence). Overall study findings and caveats: A number of the motif variants had already been described in reactive arthritis synovial fluid and blood.

This clonotype showed up just a few times. The antigen is unknown. V and J are TRBV5-4 and TRBJ2-1, with 14 bases fitting TRBD2. The receptor's source is a male donor with ankylosing spondylitis or in good health (not recorded which). The sequencing input was blood, either unsorted or a sorted T cell fraction (not recorded which). The CDR3 spells CASSWGLAGDEQFF. The CDR3 region has the DNA TGTGCCAGCAGCTGGGGACTAGCGGGGGACGAGCAGTTCTTC.